This T cell receptor beta chain was documented in a study of a mutant IDH1 vaccine in newly diagnosed glioma. V was pared by 0 bases and J by 7 bases, with 11 bases between. Germline lookup yields CDR1 SGHRS and CDR2 YFSETQ. CDR3 length: 14 amino acids. Turning to this clone: Its antigen is undetermined.

The sample's time point: week 23, last vaccination. What each vaccine dose contained was 300 ug of mutant IDH1 20-mer peptide, accompanied by topical imiquimod. Study-level findings and limits: Researchers report vaccine-induced immune responses in roughly 93% of patients.

Assay used: immunoSEQ multiplex PCR; TCRdb lists only in-frame clones, some missing. Here the sample spans under 45,000 clones, roughly 80% being singletons. The input for sequencing was PBMCs, taken from a glioma patient whose treatment included an IDH1 peptide vaccine. The gene calls are TRBV5-1 and TRBJ2-1, with a tentative D call TRBD2 (5 bases). This clonotype originated in a man aged 50-59 years with glioma. CDR3 loop: CASSLGAGGNEQFF. The CDR3, as DNA: TGCGCCAGCAGCTTGGGGGCCGGCGGGAATGAGCAGTTCTTC.